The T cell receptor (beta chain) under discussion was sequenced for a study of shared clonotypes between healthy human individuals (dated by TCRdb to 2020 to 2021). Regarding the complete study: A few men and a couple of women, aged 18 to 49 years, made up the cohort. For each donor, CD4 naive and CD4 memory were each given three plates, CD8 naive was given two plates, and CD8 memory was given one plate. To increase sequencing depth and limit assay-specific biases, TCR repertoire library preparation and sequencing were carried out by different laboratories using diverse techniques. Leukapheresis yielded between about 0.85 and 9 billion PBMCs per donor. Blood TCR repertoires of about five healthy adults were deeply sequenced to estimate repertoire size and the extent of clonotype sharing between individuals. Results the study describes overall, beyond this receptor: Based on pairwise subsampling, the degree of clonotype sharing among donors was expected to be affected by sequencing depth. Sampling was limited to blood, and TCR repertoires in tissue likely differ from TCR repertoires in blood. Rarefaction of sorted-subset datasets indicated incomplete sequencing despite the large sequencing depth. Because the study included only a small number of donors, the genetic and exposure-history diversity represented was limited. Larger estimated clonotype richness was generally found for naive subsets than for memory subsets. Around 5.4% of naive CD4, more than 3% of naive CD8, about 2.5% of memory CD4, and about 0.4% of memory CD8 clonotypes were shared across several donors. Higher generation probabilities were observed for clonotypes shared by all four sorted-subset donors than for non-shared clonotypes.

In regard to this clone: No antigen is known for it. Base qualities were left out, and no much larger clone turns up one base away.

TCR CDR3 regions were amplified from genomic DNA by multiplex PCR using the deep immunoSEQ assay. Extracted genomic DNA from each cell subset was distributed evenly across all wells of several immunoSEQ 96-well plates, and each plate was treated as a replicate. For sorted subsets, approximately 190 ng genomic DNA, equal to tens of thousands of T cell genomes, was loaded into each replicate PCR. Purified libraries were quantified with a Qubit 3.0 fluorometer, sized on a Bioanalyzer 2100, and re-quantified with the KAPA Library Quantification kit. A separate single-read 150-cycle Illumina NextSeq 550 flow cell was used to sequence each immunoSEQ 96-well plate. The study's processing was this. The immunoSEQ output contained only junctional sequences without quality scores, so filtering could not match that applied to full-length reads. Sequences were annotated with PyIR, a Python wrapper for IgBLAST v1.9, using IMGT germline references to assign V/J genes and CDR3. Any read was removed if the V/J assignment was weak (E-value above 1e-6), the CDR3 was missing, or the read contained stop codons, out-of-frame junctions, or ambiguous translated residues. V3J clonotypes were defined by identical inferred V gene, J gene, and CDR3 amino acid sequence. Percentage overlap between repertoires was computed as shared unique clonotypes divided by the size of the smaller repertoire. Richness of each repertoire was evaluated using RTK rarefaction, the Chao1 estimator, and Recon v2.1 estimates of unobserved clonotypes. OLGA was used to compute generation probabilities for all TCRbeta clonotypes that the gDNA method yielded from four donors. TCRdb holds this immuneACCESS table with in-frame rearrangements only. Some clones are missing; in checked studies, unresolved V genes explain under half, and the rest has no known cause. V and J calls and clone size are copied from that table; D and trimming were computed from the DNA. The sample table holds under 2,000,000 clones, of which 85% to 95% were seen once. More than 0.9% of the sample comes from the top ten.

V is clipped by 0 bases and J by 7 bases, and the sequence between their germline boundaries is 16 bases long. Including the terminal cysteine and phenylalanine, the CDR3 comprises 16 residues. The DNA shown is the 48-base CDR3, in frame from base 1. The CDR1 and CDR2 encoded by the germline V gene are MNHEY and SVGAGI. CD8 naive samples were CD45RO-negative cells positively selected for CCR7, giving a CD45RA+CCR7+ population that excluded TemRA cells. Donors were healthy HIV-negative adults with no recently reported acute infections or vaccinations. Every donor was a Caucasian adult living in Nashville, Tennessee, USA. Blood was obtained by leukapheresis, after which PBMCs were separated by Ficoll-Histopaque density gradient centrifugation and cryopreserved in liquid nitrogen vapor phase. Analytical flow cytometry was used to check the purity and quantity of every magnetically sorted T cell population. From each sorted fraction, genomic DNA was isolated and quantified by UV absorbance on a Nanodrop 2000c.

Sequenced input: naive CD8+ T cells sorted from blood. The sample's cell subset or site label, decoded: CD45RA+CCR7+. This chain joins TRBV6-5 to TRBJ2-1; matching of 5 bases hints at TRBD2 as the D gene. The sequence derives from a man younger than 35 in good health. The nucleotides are TGTGCCAGCAGTTACTCGCCCCGAACGGGCGGGAATGAGCAGTTCTTC. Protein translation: CASSYSPRTGGNEQFF.